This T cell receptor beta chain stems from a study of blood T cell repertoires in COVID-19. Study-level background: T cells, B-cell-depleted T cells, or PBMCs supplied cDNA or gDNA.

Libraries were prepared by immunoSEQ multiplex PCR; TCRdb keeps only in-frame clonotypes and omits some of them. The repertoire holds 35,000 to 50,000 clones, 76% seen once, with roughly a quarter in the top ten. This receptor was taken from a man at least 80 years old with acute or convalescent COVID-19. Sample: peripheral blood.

In nucleotides, the CDR3 is TGTGCCAGCAGCCAAATGGGGGGTCAGCCCCAGCATTTT. Protein: CASSQMGGQPQHF. The chain joins TRBV3-1 (or the pseudogene TRBV3-2) to TRBJ1-5; D perhaps matches TRBD1 (5 bases). V lost 2 bases and J lost 6, with 8 bases in between. Germline V gene data show CDR1 as LGHDT and CDR2 as YNNKEL (reference sequence). The CDR3 is 13 residues long.